The 5 T cell receptor beta chains reported below all come from one sample, sequenced in a study of shared clonotypes between healthy human individuals. This table comes from immunoSEQ multiplex PCR, and its TCRdb copy is limited to in-frame clones, with some not included. Of 2.3 million or so clones in the sample, over 85% were seen once. Sequenced sample: naive CD4+ T cells from PBMCs. Specified subset: CD45RA+ positively selected. These receptors were taken from a man in his late teens or twenties in good health. Some clones in this sample may be carry-over from other donors' samples.

The chain is built from TRBV7-8 and TRBJ1-1; 10 bases are a match to TRBD1. Germline V gene lookup returns CDR1 SGHVS and CDR2 FQNEAQ. The CDR3 contains 16 residues. Trimming at V came to 1 base and at J to 4 bases, leaving 6 bases not matched to a gene. The CDR3 nucleotides read TGTGCCAGCAGCTTAGAAGGACAGGGGGTCCTCACTGAAGCTTTCTTT. Residues: CASSLEGQGVLTEAFF.

About this clone: This specimen includes other DNA sequences encoding the same CDR3. The chain has TRBV9 and TRBJ2-1; D is unclear. The CDR3 contains 12 residues. Germline loops: CDR1 SGDLS, CDR2 YYNGEE. V lost 1 base, J lost 7 bases, and 6 bases lay in between. CDR3 region: CASSVMGNEQFF. CDR3 nucleotide sequence: TGTGCCAGCAGCGTAATGGGGAATGAGCAGTTCTTC.

This chain links TRBV28 with TRBJ2-3; TRBD2 matches 7 bases. The V gene end was trimmed by 2 bases and the J gene end by 0 bases; junction bases not matched to a gene: 5. The V gene's germline CDR1 is MDHEN and CDR2 SYDVKM. CDR3 length: 16 residues. CDR3 protein: CASSLPSGASTDTQYF. The CDR3 nucleotides are TGTGCCAGCAGTTTACCTAGCGGAGCTAGCACAGATACGCAGTATTTT.

This chain links TRBV30 with TRBJ2-5, with 7 bases aligning to TRBD2. V was pared by 0 bases and J by 7 bases, with 11 bases of the junction left unmatched. The V gene's germline CDR1 is GTSNPN and CDR2 SVGIG (reference sequence). CDR3 length: 15 amino acids. DNA for the CDR3: TGTGCCTGGAGTGTGGCGGGAGCGAAGAGGGGGACCCAGTACTTC. As protein: CAWSVAGAKRGTQYF.

V is TRBV19 and J is TRBJ2-7, with D maybe TRBD1 (5 bases). In germline, CDR1 is LNHDA, CDR2 SQIVND (reference sequence). The CDR3 covers 13 residues. The V end lost 4 bases, the J end lost 0 bases, and 7 bases lay between the germline ends. The CDR3 DNA reads TGTGCCAGTAGTAGGACAACCTCCTACGAGCAGTACTTC. Protein sequence: CASSRTTSYEQYF.